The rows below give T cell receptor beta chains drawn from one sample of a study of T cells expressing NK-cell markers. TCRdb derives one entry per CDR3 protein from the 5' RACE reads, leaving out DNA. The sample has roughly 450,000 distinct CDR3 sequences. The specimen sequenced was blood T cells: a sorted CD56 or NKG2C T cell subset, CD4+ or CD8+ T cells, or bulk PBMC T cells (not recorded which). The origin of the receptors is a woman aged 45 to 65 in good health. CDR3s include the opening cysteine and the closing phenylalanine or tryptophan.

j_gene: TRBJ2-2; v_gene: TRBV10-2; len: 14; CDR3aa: CASSGFGNTGELFF
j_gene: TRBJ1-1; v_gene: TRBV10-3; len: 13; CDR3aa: CAISLKEATEAFF
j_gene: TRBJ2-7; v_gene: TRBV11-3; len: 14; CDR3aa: CASSLLAGSHEQYF
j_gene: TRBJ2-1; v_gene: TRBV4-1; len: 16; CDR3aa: CASSPIGLAVYNEQFF
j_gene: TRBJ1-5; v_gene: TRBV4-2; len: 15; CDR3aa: CASSQETGGNQPQHF
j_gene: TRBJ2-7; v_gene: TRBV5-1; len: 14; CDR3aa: CASSLVQGSYEQYF
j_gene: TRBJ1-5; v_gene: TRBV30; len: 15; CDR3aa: CAWSPPDRLEGPQHF
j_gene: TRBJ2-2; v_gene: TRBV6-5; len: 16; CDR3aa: CASSYSITGPAGELFF
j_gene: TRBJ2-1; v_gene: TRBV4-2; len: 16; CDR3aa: CASSLASGKSYNEQFF
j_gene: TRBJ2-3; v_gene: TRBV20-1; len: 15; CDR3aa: CSARSLAGRTDTQYF
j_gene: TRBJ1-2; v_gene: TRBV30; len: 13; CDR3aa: CAWIPGQRYGYTF
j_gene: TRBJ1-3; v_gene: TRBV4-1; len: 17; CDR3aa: CASSQGAQGPLGNTIYF
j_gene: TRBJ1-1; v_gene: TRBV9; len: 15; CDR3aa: CASSARGVGGTEAFF
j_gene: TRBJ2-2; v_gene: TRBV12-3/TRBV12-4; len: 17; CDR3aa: CASSLGRAGMNTGELFF
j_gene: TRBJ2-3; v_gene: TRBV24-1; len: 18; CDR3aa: CATSQTSGPPRNTDTQYF
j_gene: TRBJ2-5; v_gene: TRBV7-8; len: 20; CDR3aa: CASSTTGTGRGLAGGETQYF
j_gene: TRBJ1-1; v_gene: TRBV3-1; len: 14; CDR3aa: CASSLTGTGTEAFF
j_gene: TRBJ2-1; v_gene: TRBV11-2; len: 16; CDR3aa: CASSRVKGLGNREQFF
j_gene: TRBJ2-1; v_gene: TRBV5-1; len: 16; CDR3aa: CASSLTAGRSYNEQFF
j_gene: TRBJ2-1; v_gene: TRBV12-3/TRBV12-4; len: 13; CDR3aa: CASSYQVGNEQFF
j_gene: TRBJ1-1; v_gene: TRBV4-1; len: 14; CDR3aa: CASSQDRGPGPAFF
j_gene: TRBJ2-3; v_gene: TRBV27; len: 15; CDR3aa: CASSLAGSSTDTQYF
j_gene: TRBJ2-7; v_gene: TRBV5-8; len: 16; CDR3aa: CASSLGVGTTSYEQYF
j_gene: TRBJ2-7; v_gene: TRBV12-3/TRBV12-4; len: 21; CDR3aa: CASSSGRAARGRTGGFYEQYF
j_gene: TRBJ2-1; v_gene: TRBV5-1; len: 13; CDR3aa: CASTPDFDNEQFF
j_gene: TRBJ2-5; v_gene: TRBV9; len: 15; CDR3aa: CASSVDRGRFETQYF
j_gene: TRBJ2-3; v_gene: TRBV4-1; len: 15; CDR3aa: CASSQGRAGTDTQYF
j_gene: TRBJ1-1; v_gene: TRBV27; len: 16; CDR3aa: CASSLIRPRLNTEAFF
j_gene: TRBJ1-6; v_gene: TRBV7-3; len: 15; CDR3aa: CASSFGEGLRSPLHF
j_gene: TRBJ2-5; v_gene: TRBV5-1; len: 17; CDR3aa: CASSFGLAGEGSKTQYF
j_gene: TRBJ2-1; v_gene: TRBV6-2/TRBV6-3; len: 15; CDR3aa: CASISEVMGSNEQFF
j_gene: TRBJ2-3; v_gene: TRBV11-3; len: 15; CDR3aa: CASSPPEGHTDTQYF
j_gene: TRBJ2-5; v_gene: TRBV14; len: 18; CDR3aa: CASSRVVAGVGLQETQYF
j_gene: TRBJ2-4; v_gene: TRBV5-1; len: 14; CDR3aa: CASSPPGVKNIQYF
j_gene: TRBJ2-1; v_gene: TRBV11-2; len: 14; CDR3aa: CASSLDREYNEQFF
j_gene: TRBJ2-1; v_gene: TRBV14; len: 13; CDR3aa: CASSLIPTGEKFF
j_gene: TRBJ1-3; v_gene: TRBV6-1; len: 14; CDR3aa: CASTDTRGGNTIYF
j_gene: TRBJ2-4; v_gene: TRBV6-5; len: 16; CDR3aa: CASSSLAGTLMHIQYF
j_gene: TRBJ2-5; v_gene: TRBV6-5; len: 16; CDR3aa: CASSYSMPGVGETQYF
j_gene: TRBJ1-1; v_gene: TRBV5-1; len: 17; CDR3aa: CASSLVSLDRSNTEAFF